These 30 T cell receptor beta chains share one sample of origin, sequenced in a study of T-cell memory formation after mild COVID-19. TCRdb independently ran MiXCR on the 5' RACE reads; one entry per CDR3 protein. The sample includes roughly 250,000 distinct CDR3 sequences, 15% to 20% of them seen just once. Sequencing was done on a sample of PBMCs or a T cell subset sorted from them (not recorded which). These receptors were collected from a man aged 18 to 29 who had mild COVID-19 (a few samples of this study predate the infection). Cell type and time point are not known.

A note on this clonotype: A read error may account for a junction end that differs from germline. The V gene is TRBV7-2, the J gene TRBJ2-2; 9 bases are a match to TRBD2. Germline V CDR1 and CDR2: SGHTA, FQGNSA. CDR3 length: 17 residues. The CDR3 coding sequence is TGTGCCAGCAGCCGCCTGACTAGCGGCGCGAACACCGGTGAGCTGTTTTTT. It translates to CASSRLTSGANTGELFF.

The gene calls are TRBV7-2 and TRBJ2-3; 12 bases match TRBD2. This CDR3 is 17 amino acids long. The V segment lost 5 bases and the J segment 3 bases; nucleotides outside the gene matches: 9. Germline values: CDR1 SGHTA, CDR2 FQGNSA. CDR3 sequence: CASSLSSGGVWTDTQYF. CDR3 DNA sequence: TGTGCCAGCAGCCTTTCTAGCGGGGGGGTCTGGACAGATACGCAGTATTTT.

The rearrangement joins TRBV28 to TRBJ2-2; 7 bases are a match to TRBD2. V was clipped by 3 bases and J by 6 bases; unmatched bases: 4. There are 14 residues in the CDR3. The germline V gene encodes CDR1 MDHEN and CDR2 SYDVKM. CDR3 nucleotides: TGTGCCAGCAGTTTGGGGGGGATGGCCGGGGAGCTGTTTTTT. Protein: CASSLGGMAGELFF.

This clonotype was seen a handful of times. The rearrangement uses TRBV6-5 and TRBJ2-2; D gene uncertain. Between the trimmed V and J ends, which lost 0 bases and 2 bases, there was a span of 7 bases. CDR3 length: 15 amino acids. Germline CDR1 and CDR2: MNHEY and SVGAGI. CDR3 loop: CASSYSELNTGELFF. In nucleotides, the CDR3 is TGTGCCAGCAGTTACTCGGAACTTAACACCGGGGAGCTGTTTTTT.

This rearrangement joins TRBV6-2 or TRBV6-3 to TRBJ2-2; no reliable D call. The CDR3 runs to 10 residues. V was trimmed by 6 bases and J by 8 bases, leaving 4 bases between them. CDR1 is MNHEY and CDR2 is SVGEGT in the germline V gene. The CDR3 spells CASRGGELFF. As DNA, the CDR3 is TGTGCCAGCAGGGGTGGGGAGCTGTTTTTT.

CDR3 in amino acids: CATSGVGGEQFF. As DNA, the CDR3 is TGTGCCACCAGTGGTGTTGGAGGTGAGCAGTTCTTC. The V call is TRBV24-1, the J call TRBJ2-1, with D possibly being TRBD2 (5 bases). The germline V gene encodes CDR1 KGHDR and CDR2 SFDVKD. The CDR3 has 12 amino acids. Trimming left V 5 bases short and J 9 bases short, with 10 bases between.

This clonotype was observed a few times. The gene calls are TRBV6-5 and TRBJ2-5, with D possibly matching TRBD1 (6 bases). The CDR3 length is 15 residues. Germline V lookup: CDR1 MNHEY, CDR2 SVGAGI. Between the trimmed V and J ends, which lost 0 bases and 2 bases, there was a span of 10 bases. In nucleotides, the CDR3 is TGTGCCAGCAGTTACTCGAGAGGGGGACAAGAGACCCAGTACTTC. This encodes CASSYSRGGQETQYF.

This chain joins TRBV28 and TRBJ1-1; D remains unclear. The length of the CDR3 is 11 residues. V was clipped by 8 bases and J by 8 bases, with 12 bases between them. Germline CDR1 is MDHEN and CDR2 is SYDVKM. In nucleotides, the CDR3 is TGTGCCAGCCTGGGGATCCGGGAAGCTTTCTTT. The encoded protein is CASLGIREAFF.

The J gene is TRBJ1-1, the V gene TRBV20-1; maybe TRBD1 (6 bases). Germline CDR1 and CDR2: DFQATT and SNEGSKA (reference sequence). Between the trimmed V and J ends, which lost 5 bases and 1 base, there was a span of 14 bases. This CDR3 spans 14 amino acids. The CDR3 DNA follows: TGCAGTGCTCATGGACAGCCTACGAACACTGAAGCTTTCTTT. This gives the protein CSAHGQPTNTEAFF.

This clonotype occurred a few times. The gene calls are TRBV29-1 and TRBJ1-3, with D unresolved. The germline V gene has CDR1 SQVTM and CDR2 ANQGSEA. Trimming left V 8 bases short and J 4 bases short, with 18 bases between. The length of the CDR3 is 14 residues. CDR3 region: CSCPKGGGGNTIYF. DNA for the CDR3: TGCAGCTGCCCCAAGGGAGGAGGCGGAAACACCATATATTTT.

This clonotype was recorded only once. V is TRBV27 and J is TRBJ2-2; D is undetermined. The CDR3 consists of 16 residues. Germline CDR1 and CDR2: MNHEY and SMNVEV (reference sequence). V lost 2 bases to trimming and J lost 7 bases, with 17 bases between them. The DNA for the CDR3 is TGTGCCAGCAGTTTAGCCCGGGCCCCCCGCGGCGGGGAGCTGTTTTTT. Its protein is CASSLARAPRGGELFF.

This clonotype was seen a few times. J is TRBJ1-5 and V is TRBV7-9, with D tentatively TRBD1 (6 bases). Germline CDR1 reads SEHNR; CDR2 reads FQNEAQ (reference sequence). With 5 bases removed from V and 5 bases from J, the gap between germline ends came to 13 bases. This CDR3 has 14 residues. CDR3 in DNA: TGTGCCAGCAGCCCCCTGGGGGCCGATCAGCCCCAGCATTTT. Translated: CASSPLGADQPQHF.

This chain joins TRBV5-4 and TRBJ2-3; 8 bases align to TRBD1. This CDR3 contains 15 residues. V was pared by 3 bases and J by 4 bases, with 7 bases of the junction left unmatched. Germline CDR1 is SGHNT and CDR2 is YYREEE (reference sequence). DNA of the CDR3: TGTGCCAGCAGCTCTGCGACAGGGGTGGCAGATACGCAGTATTTT. As protein: CASSSATGVADTQYF.

V usage is TRBV5-1 and J usage is TRBJ1-1; the D gene is possibly TRBD1 (6 bases). This CDR3 has 13 residues. Trimming took 4 bases from V and 2 from J, leaving 9 bases between them. Looked up from germline, CDR1 is SGHRS and CDR2 is YFSETQ. CDR3 in DNA: TGCGCCAGCAGCATGGACAGAAACACTGAAGCTTTCTTT. The encoded protein is CASSMDRNTEAFF.

This sequence joins TRBV4-1 and TRBJ2-4, with D perhaps matching TRBD1 or TRBD2 (7 bases each). The CDR3 totals 15 residues. Trimming shortened V by 4 bases and J by 7 bases, and 17 bases separated the two germline ends. Germline CDR1 MGHRA, CDR2 YSYEKL. The CDR3 region is CASSLQTGRENIQYF. The CDR3 DNA follows: TGCGCCAGCAGCCTCCAGACAGGGAGGGAGAACATTCAGTACTTC.

This clonotype was counted between two and nine times. The chain carries TRBV7-2 and TRBJ1-2; 10 bases fit TRBD1. The germline V gene encodes CDR1 SGHTA and CDR2 FQGNSA. This CDR3 comprises 13 residues. V was pared by 6 bases and J by 8 bases, with 6 bases of the junction left unmatched. The CDR3 region is CASRGTGAQGYTF. CDR3 coding DNA: TGTGCCAGCAGGGGGACAGGGGCGCAGGGCTACACCTTC.

The table lists this clonotype with many counts. The chain couples TRBV24-1 to TRBJ2-4; the match to TRBD2 covers 9 bases. This CDR3 contains 16 residues. The germline V gene encodes CDR1 KGHDR and CDR2 SFDVKD. Trimming removed 3 bases from V and 6 bases from J; junction bases left unmatched: 8. The CDR3 DNA reads TGTGCCACCAGTGATCCCCGGCGGGGGGGAGGAAACATTCAGTACTTC. This translates into CATSDPRRGGGNIQYF.

This clonotype turned up a few times. The rearrangement links TRBV6-5 to TRBJ2-7; 16 nucleotides agree with TRBD2. J gave up 0 bases and V 6 bases, and 8 bases lay outside the gene matches. The CDR3 runs to 18 residues. Per the germline V gene, CDR1 is MNHEY and CDR2 is SVGAGI. The CDR3 here is CASRPPGLAGGRSYEQYF. CDR3 coding DNA: TGTGCCAGCAGGCCACCGGGACTAGCGGGGGGGCGCTCCTACGAGCAGTACTTC.

This clonotype came up many times. The chain joins TRBV7-3 to TRBJ2-3; 7 nucleotides line up with TRBD2. V was clipped by 1 base and J by 3 bases; unmatched bases: 10. CDR1 is SGHTA and CDR2 is FQGTGA in the germline V gene. This CDR3 is 17 amino acids long. The CDR3 reads CASSLSSRGGGTDTQYF. CDR3 sequence (DNA): TGTGCCAGCAGCTTAAGTTCCCGTGGCGGGGGTACAGATACGCAGTATTTT.

The chain couples TRBV15 to TRBJ2-3; the D gene is possibly TRBD2 (6 bases). CDR1 and CDR2 from the germline V gene are LNHNV and YYDKDF (reference sequence). The ends were cut back, 1 base at V and 4 bases at J, with 6 bases in the middle. This CDR3 has 13 amino acids. The CDR3, as DNA: TGTGCCACCAGCAGAGGCGGGGCAGATACGCAGTATTTT. It yields the protein CATSRGGADTQYF.

J is TRBJ2-1 and V is TRBV19, with D perhaps matching TRBD1 or TRBD2 (6 bases each). The CDR3 totals 14 residues. Germline loops: CDR1 LNHDA, CDR2 SQIVND (reference sequence). Trimming shortened V by 4 bases and J by 2 bases, and 9 bases separated the two germline ends. The CDR3: CASSKGGTYNEQFF. CDR3 DNA: TGTGCCAGTAGTAAGGGGGGTACCTACAATGAGCAGTTCTTC.

This clonotype was detected only a few times. The chain recombines TRBV7-9 with TRBJ1-2; 8 bases are a match to TRBD1. Germline V gives CDR1 SEHNR, CDR2 FQNEAQ (reference sequence). J gave up 7 bases and V 0 bases, and 7 bases lay outside the gene matches. There are 15 residues in the CDR3. CDR3 DNA sequence: TGTGCCAGCAGCTTAGCGCAGGGGGCGGTTGGTGGCTACACCTTC. It is translated as CASSLAQGAVGGYTF.

The gene calls are TRBV14 and TRBJ2-7; D gene ambiguous. V gave up 5 bases and J gave up 5 bases, with 16 bases separating them. This CDR3 is built from 14 residues. Germline CDR1 SGHDN, CDR2 FVKESK. CDR3 DNA sequence: TGTGCCAGCAGCTCGTACCGACGGGTCCACGAGCAGTACTTC. Translating it yields CASSSYRRVHEQYF. The whole variable domain, filled in from reference TRBV14 and TRBJ2-7, reads EAGVTQFPSHSVIEKGQTVTLRCDPISGHDNLYWYRRVMGKEIKFLLHFVKESKQDESGMPNNRFLAERTGGTYSTLKVQPAELEDSGVYFCASSSYRRVHEQYFGPGTRLTVT.

This clonotype was seen a handful of times. The genes are TRBV11-2 and TRBJ2-2; 7 nucleotides agree with TRBD1. Germline-derived CDR1 and CDR2 are SGHAT and FQNNGV. J gave up 6 bases and V 4 bases, and 5 bases lay outside the gene matches. The CDR3 extends over 14 amino acids. CDR3 residues: CASSSPGTAGELFF. The CDR3, as DNA: TGTGCCAGCAGCTCTCCCGGGACAGCCGGGGAGCTGTTTTTT.

The V and J genes are TRBV4-3 and TRBJ2-2; 9 nucleotides line up with TRBD1. This CDR3 spans 17 amino acids. CDR1 is LGHNA, CDR2 YSLEER, per germline. Germline trimming cut 0 bases from V and 3 bases from J; bases unmatched to any gene: 5. CDR3 region: CASSQDLGQGYTGELFF. In nucleotides, the CDR3 is TGCGCCAGCAGCCAAGATCTCGGACAGGGGTACACCGGGGAGCTGTTTTTT.

The chain couples TRBV27 to TRBJ2-2; TRBD2 matches 8 bases. The CDR3 is 16 amino acids. Germline CDR1 MNHEY, CDR2 SMNVEV (reference sequence). The V segment lost 3 bases and the J segment 3 bases; nucleotides outside the gene matches: 6. CDR3 amino acids: CASSFLRGAYTGELFF. CDR3 nucleotides: TGTGCCAGCAGTTTTTTGCGGGGGGCCTACACCGGGGAGCTGTTTTTT.

This clonotype was detected a few times. The rearrangement joins TRBV5-6 to TRBJ1-1, with TRBD1 matching 7 bases. CDR3 length equals 16 residues. After removal of 5 bases from V and 0 bases from J, the junction contained 10 bases not matched to a gene. Per germline, CDR1 SGHDT and CDR2 YYEEEE. The CDR3 DNA follows: TGTGCCAGCAGTATGACAGGGAGGGGGTTGAACACTGAAGCTTTCTTT. Protein sequence: CASSMTGRGLNTEAFF.

The genes are TRBV4-3 and TRBJ2-3; 11 bases agree with TRBD2. This CDR3 has 16 amino acids. With V trimmed by 0 bases and J by 5 bases, 4 bases remained unmatched. Germline assignment: CDR1 LGHNA and CDR2 YSLEER. The CDR3 DNA sequence: TGCGCCAGCAGCCAAGATTTGCTAGCGGGGGGAGATACGCAGTATTTT. Amino acid sequence: CASSQDLLAGGDTQYF.

The chain couples TRBV7-2 to TRBJ2-3; unclear D gene. Trimming took off 4 bases at V and 3 bases at J, with 8 bases between the two ends. The CDR3 is 13 amino acids. Per the germline V gene, CDR1 is SGHTA and CDR2 is FQGNSA. Here the CDR3 reads CASSSPLTDTQYF. For the CDR3, the DNA is TGTGCCAGCAGCTCGCCCTTAACAGATACGCAGTATTTT.

This clonotype has more than one count but fewer than ten. The chain uses TRBV18 and TRBJ1-5, with TRBD1 matching 9 bases. CDR1 and CDR2 (germline): KGHSH, LQKENI. Trimming removed 4 bases from V and 0 bases from J; junction bases left unmatched: 7. The CDR3 loop spans 17 amino acids. CDR3 residues: CASSLTGTGISNQPQHF. Written as DNA, the CDR3 is TGTGCCAGCTCACTTACCGGGACAGGGATTAGCAATCAGCCCCAGCATTTT.